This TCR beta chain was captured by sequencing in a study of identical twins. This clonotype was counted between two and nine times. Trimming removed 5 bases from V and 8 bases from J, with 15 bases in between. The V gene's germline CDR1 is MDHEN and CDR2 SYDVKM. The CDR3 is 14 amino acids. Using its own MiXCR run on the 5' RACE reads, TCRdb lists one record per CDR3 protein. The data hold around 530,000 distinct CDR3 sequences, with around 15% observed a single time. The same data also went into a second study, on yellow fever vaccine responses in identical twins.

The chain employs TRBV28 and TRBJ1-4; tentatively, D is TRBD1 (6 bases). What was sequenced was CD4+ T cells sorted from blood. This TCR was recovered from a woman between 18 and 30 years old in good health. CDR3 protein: CASSPPARGEKLFF. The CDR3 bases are TGTGCCAGCAGTCCTCCCGCCAGGGGCGAAAAACTGTTTTTT.